This passage covers 27 T cell receptor beta chains from one sample sequenced in a study of cytomegalovirus exposure and HLA in healthy donors. In the PCR, 60 Vbeta and 13 Jbeta primers were used. Assay used: immunoSEQ multiplex PCR; TCRdb lists only in-frame clones, some missing. Altogether roughly 180,000 clones are present, roughly 80% being singletons, with the ten largest covering 0.26%. The material sequenced was PBMCs. These TCRs come from a boy between 10 and 17 years old in good health and CMV-seronegative.

The J gene is TRBJ2-7, the V gene TRBV19, with TRBD1 matching over 7 bases. CDR3 length: 14 residues. Germline V gene lookup returns CDR1 LNHDA and CDR2 SQIVND (reference sequence). J was trimmed by 2 bases and V by 7 bases; bases with no gene match: 8. This chain's CDR3 is CASTQPGQTYEQYF. CDR3 nucleotide sequence: TGTGCCAGTACCCAACCGGGACAGACCTACGAGCAGTACTTC.

In this sample, this clone turned up a few times. The rearrangement uses TRBV2 and TRBJ2-1; D might be TRBD2 (6 bases). Deletions cut 2 bases from V and 15 bases from J, with 17 bases between. The CDR3 spans 13 residues. Germline-derived CDR1 and CDR2 are SNHLY and FYNNEI. CDR3 in DNA: TGTGCCAGCAGTGAACCATCGGACTACCGCACGTTCTTC. Protein product: CASSEPSDYRTFF.

CDR3 protein: CASSFPTSGGTRSYNEQFF. The CDR3 DNA is TGTGCCAGCAGTTTCCCGACTAGCGGGGGGACACGCTCCTACAATGAGCAGTTCTTC. The V gene is TRBV27, the J gene TRBJ2-1; 13 bases align to TRBD2. This CDR3 contains 19 residues. The germline V gene has CDR1 MNHEY and CDR2 SMNVEV (reference sequence). The J segment lost 0 bases and the V segment lost 3 bases, leaving 8 bases of the junction unmatched.

With respect to this clone: An end of the junction does not agree with germline; a read error may underlie this. V usage is TRBV6-5 and J usage is TRBJ2-7; 7 bases fit TRBD1. This CDR3 is built from 13 residues. Germline assignment: CDR1 MNHEY and CDR2 SVGAGI. The CDR3 sequence: CASRPTGSFEQYF. CDR3 bases: TGTGCCAGCAGACCGACAGGGTCCTTCGAGCAGTACTTC.

This chain links TRBV7-2 with TRBJ1-3; 8 nucleotides line up with TRBD1. CDR3 length: 18 amino acids. CDR1 and CDR2 (germline): SGHTA, FQGNSA. Germline trimming cut 4 bases from V and 0 bases from J; bases unmatched to any gene: 11. The CDR3 sequence is CASSSPAGGLPSGNTIYF. The CDR3 DNA is TGTGCCAGCAGCTCCCCGGCAGGGGGCTTACCCTCTGGAAACACCATATATTTT.

The chain recombines TRBV2 with TRBJ2-1, with D uncertain. CDR1 is SNHLY, CDR2 FYNNEI, per germline. The CDR3 is 10 amino acids. Trimming left V 7 bases short and J 7 bases short, with 5 bases between. The CDR3 DNA reads as TGTGCCAGCATAGCTAATGAGCAGTTCTTC. Amino acid sequence: CASIANEQFF.

In its sample, this clone was seen once. The sample carries other DNA sequences with the same CDR3. This rearrangement joins TRBV15 to TRBJ1-3; D gene uncertain. CDR1 LNHNV and CDR2 YYDKDF come from the germline V gene (reference sequence). This CDR3 is built from 13 residues. With 0 bases removed from V and 4 bases from J, the gap between germline ends came to 4 bases. The CDR3 nucleotides read TGTGCCACCAGCAGAGATAGAGGAAACACCATATATTTT. Protein sequence: CATSRDRGNTIYF.

Written as DNA, the CDR3 is TGTGCCGGATACCGGGACAGTTATGGCTACACCTTC. Translation: CAGYRDSYGYTF. V usage is TRBV7-9 and J usage is TRBJ1-2, with 7 bases aligning to TRBD1. Per germline, CDR1 SEHNR and CDR2 FQNEAQ (reference sequence). The CDR3 has 12 amino acids. V dropped 11 bases and J dropped 5; count of bases not matched to a gene: 8.

The chain carries TRBV20-1 and TRBJ1-2; possible D gene TRBD1, 6 bases. The V gene's germline CDR1 is DFQATT and CDR2 SNEGSKA (reference sequence). The CDR3 runs 11 residues. CDR3 region: CSLPNRDGYTF. The CDR3 DNA sequence: TGCAGCCTTCCCAACAGGGATGGCTACACCTTC.

The rearrangement joins TRBV30 to TRBJ2-5; either TRBD1 or TRBD2 may fit D (5 bases each). The V gene lost 8 bases and the J gene lost 0 bases, with 10 bases spanning the gap. The germline V gene encodes CDR1 GTSNPN and CDR2 SVGIG (reference sequence). The CDR3 has 12 residues. The CDR3 bases are TGTGCCGGGACCTTGTACCAAGAGACCCAGTACTTC. As protein: CAGTLYQETQYF.

The chain links TRBV5-1 to TRBJ2-7, with D perhaps matching TRBD2 (6 bases). Between the trimmed V and J ends, which lost 4 bases and 3 bases, there was a span of 14 bases. Germline V gene data show CDR1 as SGHRS and CDR2 as YFSETQ. This CDR3 comprises 14 residues. CDR3 in amino acids: CASSPSRLDYEQYF. The CDR3 region has the DNA TGCGCCAGCAGCCCCTCAAGACTAGACTACGAGCAGTACTTC.

V usage is TRBV5-1 and J usage is TRBJ2-5; 12 bases map to TRBD2. The DNA end is more similar to TRBJ2-7, so the J call may be wrong. In germline, CDR1 is SGHRS, CDR2 YFSETQ. The CDR3 is 14 amino acids. The CDR3 DNA follows: TGCGCCAGCAGGCCGACTAGCGGGAGTTACGAGCAGTACTTC. It codes for CASRPTSGSYEQYF.

The chain links TRBV7-8 to TRBJ2-7, with a tentative D call TRBD2 (5 bases). Germline V gene data show CDR1 as SGHVS and CDR2 as FQNEAQ. CDR3 size: 14 residues. V was shortened by 1 base and J by 3 bases, with 10 bases between the two germline ends. Here the CDR3 DNA reads TGTGCCAGCAGCTTAGGGTTGGACTTCTACGAGCAGTACTTC. Translated: CASSLGLDFYEQYF. Full variable domain (missing parts from reference TRBV7-8 and TRBJ2-7): GAGVSQSPRYKVAKRGQDVALRCDPISGHVSLFWYQQALGQGPEFLTYFQNEAQLDKSGLPSDRFFAERPEGSVSTLKIQRTQQEDSAVYLCASSLGLDFYEQYFGPGTRLTVT.

The J gene is TRBJ1-3, the V gene TRBV6-4, with D unclear. Germline V CDR1 and CDR2: MRHNA, SNTAGT. The V end was cut by 8 bases, the J end by 4 bases, with 18 bases between. The CDR3 extends over 15 amino acids. Written as DNA, the CDR3 is TGTGCCAGCCCCCGCGGGTCACCCTCCGGAAACACCATATATTTT. Protein sequence: CASPRGSPSGNTIYF.

A remark on this clone: The germline gene is not matched at one end of the junction; a read error may be the cause. The chain recombines TRBV6-1 with TRBJ1-5, with 7 bases fitting TRBD1. CDR1 and CDR2 from the germline V gene are MNHNS and SASEGT. The CDR3 is made up of 15 amino acids. CDR3 loop: CASSEGGYSNQPQHF. The CDR3 DNA is TGTGCCAGCAGCGAAGGGGGCTATAGCAATCAGCCCCAGCATTTT.

The J gene is TRBJ1-5, the V gene TRBV30; 12 nucleotides match TRBD1. The germline V gene encodes CDR1 GTSNPN and CDR2 SVGIG (reference sequence). The CDR3 extends over 15 amino acids. Unmatched junction bases numbered 7, after V lost 7 bases and J lost 3 bases. The CDR3, as DNA: TGTGCCTCGGGACAGGGGGCTGTCAACAATCAGCCCCAGCATTTT. As protein: CASGQGAVNNQPQHF.

This clone showed up just once. The gene calls are TRBV4-1 and TRBJ1-5, with a weak D call TRBD1 (6 bases). CDR3 size: 14 residues. Trimming took off 1 base at V and 15 bases at J, with 19 bases between the two ends. CDR1 is MGHRA and CDR2 is YSYEKL in the germline V gene. For the CDR3, the DNA is TGCGCCAGCAGCCAAGTGGGGGCTCCCACCCGAAGGCATTTT. This translates into CASSQVGAPTRRHF.

The CDR3 sequence is CASSPPRGRDKGTGELFF. For the CDR3, the DNA is TGTGCCAGCAGTCCCCCCCGAGGGCGGGATAAGGGCACCGGGGAGCTGTTTTTT. This rearrangement joins TRBV27 to TRBJ2-2; possible D gene TRBD2, 6 bases. The CDR3 runs to 18 residues. V was cut by 5 bases and J by 4 bases, with 23 bases left in between. The V gene's germline CDR1 is MNHEY and CDR2 SMNVEV (reference sequence).

The J gene is TRBJ1-1, the V gene TRBV9; a possible D gene is TRBD1 (5 bases). The CDR3 loop spans 14 amino acids. Germline-derived CDR1 and CDR2 are SGDLS and YYNGEE. Trimming took 5 bases from V and 4 from J, leaving 15 bases between them. DNA of the CDR3: TGTGCCAGCAGTTTGTTCTGGCAGGGCACTGAAGCTTTCTTT. Its translation: CASSLFWQGTEAFF. Looking up the rest from reference TRBV9 and TRBJ1-1 gives the full variable domain: DSGVTQTPKHLITATGQRVTLRCSPRSGDLSVYWYQQSLDQGLQFLIQYYNGEERAKGNILERFSAQQFPDLHSELNLSSLELGDSALYFCASSLFWQGTEAFFGQGTRLTVV.

The chain is built from TRBV6-1 and TRBJ2-7; TRBD2 matches at 9 bases. V lost 6 bases and J lost 2; bases outside the gene matches: 5. Germline CDR1 reads MNHNS; CDR2 reads SASEGT. The CDR3 has 14 residues. CDR3 residues: CASSWTSEAYEQYF. CDR3 DNA sequence: TGTGCCAGCAGCTGGACTAGCGAAGCCTACGAGCAGTACTTC.

This clone occurred once. The chain couples TRBV5-1 to TRBJ1-1; D ambiguous. V was shortened by 0 bases and J by 7 bases, with 13 bases between the two germline ends. This CDR3 has 14 residues. CDR1 is SGHRS and CDR2 is YFSETQ in the germline V gene. This chain's CDR3 is CASSLAEVWNEAFF. CDR3 DNA sequence: TGCGCCAGCAGCTTGGCCGAGGTTTGGAATGAAGCTTTCTTT.

CDR3 region: CSVVAGVGYTF. DNA for the CDR3: TGCAGCGTTGTAGCGGGGGTGGGCTACACCTTC. The genes are TRBV29-1 and TRBJ1-2; D possibly corresponds to TRBD1 (5 bases). Germline lookup yields CDR1 SQVTM and CDR2 ANQGSEA. Trimming took off 4 bases at V and 8 bases at J, with 11 bases between the two ends. This CDR3 comprises 11 residues. Drawing the rest from reference TRBV29-1 and TRBJ1-2, the complete variable domain is SAVISQKPSRDICQRGTSLTIQCQVDSQVTMMFWYRQQPGQSLTLIATANQGSEATYESGFVIDKFPISRPNLTFSTLTVSNMSPEDSSIYLCSVVAGVGYTFGSGTRLTVV.

The chain joins TRBV7-6 to TRBJ2-7, with D possibly TRBD1 on 6 matching bases. The CDR3 contains 16 residues. Trimming left V 2 bases short and J 3 bases short, with 17 bases between. Germline CDR1 and CDR2: SGHVS and FNYEAQ. The chain's CDR3 is CASSLLVQGPSYEQYF. The CDR3 bases are TGTGCCAGCAGCTTATTAGTACAGGGCCCTAGCTACGAGCAGTACTTC.

This clone was counted between two and nine times. V usage is TRBV7-8 and J usage is TRBJ1-2; weak D call: TRBD1 (6 bases). The germline V gene encodes CDR1 SGHVS and CDR2 FQNEAQ. The V and J ends lost 4 bases and 3 bases respectively, with 12 bases between them. This CDR3 region has 14 residues. CDR3 bases: TGTGCCAGCAGCTCAGGCCGGACAGACTATGGCTACACCTTC. Encoded protein: CASSSGRTDYGYTF. Using reference TRBV7-8 and TRBJ1-2 for the parts outside the CDR3, the full variable domain is GAGVSQSPRYKVAKRGQDVALRCDPISGHVSLFWYQQALGQGPEFLTYFQNEAQLDKSGLPSDRFFAERPEGSVSTLKIQRTQQEDSAVYLCASSSGRTDYGYTFGSGTRLTVV.

This clone was recorded only once. V is TRBV28 and J is TRBJ2-3; TRBD2 aligns across 7 bases. The CDR3 runs to 16 residues. From germline, CDR1 is MDHEN and CDR2 SYDVKM. The J segment lost 4 bases and the V segment lost 4 bases, leaving 11 bases of the junction unmatched. The CDR3 protein is CASSWGKGLFADTQYF. CDR3 DNA sequence: TGTGCCAGCAGTTGGGGGAAGGGACTATTCGCAGATACGCAGTATTTT.

This clone was detected once. The V gene is TRBV7-9, the J gene TRBJ1-1; D call uncertain. Germline CDR1 is SEHNR and CDR2 is FQNEAQ (reference sequence). V dropped 5 bases and J dropped 3 bases, with 10 bases sitting between them. The CDR3 extends over 13 amino acids. The CDR3 protein is CASSLREDTEAFF. The CDR3 coding sequence is TGTGCCAGCAGCCTCCGGGAGGACACTGAAGCTTTCTTT.

This clone has a single count. The CDR3 DNA sequence: TGTGCCACCAGCAGAGATCCGCAGGTTCGGGAAAAACTGTTTTTT. Encoded protein: CATSRDPQVREKLFF. This chain uses TRBV15 with TRBJ1-4; D not certain. The germline CDR1 and CDR2 sequences are LNHNV and YYDKDF (reference sequence). The CDR3 consists of 15 residues. V lost 0 bases and J lost 8, with 13 bases in between.